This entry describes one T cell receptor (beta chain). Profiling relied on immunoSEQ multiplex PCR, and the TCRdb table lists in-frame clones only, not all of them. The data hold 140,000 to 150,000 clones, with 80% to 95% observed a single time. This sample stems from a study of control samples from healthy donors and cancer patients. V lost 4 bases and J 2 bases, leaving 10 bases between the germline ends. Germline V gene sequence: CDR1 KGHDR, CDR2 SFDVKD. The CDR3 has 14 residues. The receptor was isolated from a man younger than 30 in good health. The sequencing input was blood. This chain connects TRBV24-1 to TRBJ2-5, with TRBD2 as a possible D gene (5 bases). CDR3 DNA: TGTGCCACCAGTGACCGAGGGCGGCAAGAGACCCAGTACTTC. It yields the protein CATSDRGRQETQYF.